The source of this TCR beta chain is a study of OX40 agonist ivuxolimab in advanced cancers. In its sample, this clone was seen once. Profiled with immunoSEQ multiplex PCR; TCRdb holds only in-frame clones, not every one. The sample yields fewer than 80,000 clones, roughly 85% seen once. Here the sequenced sample was CD4+ or CD8+ T cells sorted from blood, taken in a trial of the OX40 agonist ivuxolimab. The TCR originated in an adult with an advanced solid tumor such as melanoma, head and neck, liver or kidney cancer.

In DNA form, the CDR3 reads TGTGCCAGCAGCCGCGGGTGGGAGGGGTACAATGAGCAGTTCTTC. Protein: CASSRGWEGYNEQFF. The rearrangement joins TRBV14 to TRBJ2-1; 7 bases map to TRBD2. Germline V lookup: CDR1 SGHDN, CDR2 FVKESK. The CDR3 is 15 residues long. J lost 4 bases, V lost 4 bases, and 7 bases had no gene match.